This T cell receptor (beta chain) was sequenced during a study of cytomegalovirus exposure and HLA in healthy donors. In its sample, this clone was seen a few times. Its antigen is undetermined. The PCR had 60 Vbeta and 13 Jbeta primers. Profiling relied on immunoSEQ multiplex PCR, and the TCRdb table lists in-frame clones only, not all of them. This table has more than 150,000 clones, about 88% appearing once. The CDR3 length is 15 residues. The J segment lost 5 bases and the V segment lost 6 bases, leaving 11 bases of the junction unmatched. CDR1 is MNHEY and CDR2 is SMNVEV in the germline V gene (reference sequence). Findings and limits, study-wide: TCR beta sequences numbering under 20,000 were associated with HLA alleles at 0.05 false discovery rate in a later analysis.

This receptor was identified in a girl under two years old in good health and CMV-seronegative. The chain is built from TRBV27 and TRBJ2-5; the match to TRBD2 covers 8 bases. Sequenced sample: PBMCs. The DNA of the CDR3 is TGTGCCAGCAGGGCCACGGGGGGGCCTATGGAGACCCAGTACTTC. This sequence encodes CASRATGGPMETQYF.